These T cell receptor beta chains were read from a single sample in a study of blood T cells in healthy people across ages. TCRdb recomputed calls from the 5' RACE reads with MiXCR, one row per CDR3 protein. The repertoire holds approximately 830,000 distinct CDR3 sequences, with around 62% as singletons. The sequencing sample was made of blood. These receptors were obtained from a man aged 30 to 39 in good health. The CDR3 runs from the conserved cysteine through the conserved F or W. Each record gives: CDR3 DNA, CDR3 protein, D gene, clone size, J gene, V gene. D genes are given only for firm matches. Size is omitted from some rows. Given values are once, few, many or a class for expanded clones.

DNA: TGTGCCAGCAGTCCCGGCCCGGGGCGAGGAGATACGCAGTATTTT
CDR3: CASSPGPGRGDTQYF
D: -
size: once
J: TRBJ2-3
V: TRBV6-5

DNA: TGCAGTGCTCGGGGCGGGGGACCGAACACTGAAGCTTTCTTT
CDR3: CSARGGGPNTEAFF
D: -
size: -
J: TRBJ1-1
V: TRBV20-1

DNA: TGCAGCGTTGAAGATTGGGTCCAGGGGAGCACAGATACGCAGTATTTT
CDR3: CSVEDWVQGSTDTQYF
D: -
size: few
J: TRBJ2-3
V: TRBV29-1

DNA: TGCAGTGCTAGAGGTCCGGGGGGGTACCAAGAGACCCAGTACTTC
CDR3: CSARGPGGYQETQYF
D: TRBD2
size: -
J: TRBJ2-5
V: TRBV20-1

DNA: TGTGCCATCAGTATCGACAGGGGACGGAGTGAAAAACTGTTTTTT
CDR3: CAISIDRGRSEKLFF
D: TRBD1
size: -
J: TRBJ1-4
V: TRBV10-3

DNA: TGTGCCAGCAGAGACAGTACTGGGGCCAACGTCCTGACTTTC
CDR3: CASRDSTGANVLTF
D: -
size: -
J: TRBJ2-6
V: TRBV6-2/TRBV6-3

DNA: TGCGCCAGCAGCTTCACAGGGGTACTTGGCACAGATACGCAGTATTTT
CDR3: CASSFTGVLGTDTQYF
D: TRBD1
size: -
J: TRBJ2-3
V: TRBV5-1

DNA: TGTGCCAGCAGCGGGCCGCCCTATGGCTACACCTTC
CDR3: CASSGPPYGYTF
D: -
size: -
J: TRBJ1-2
V: TRBV9

DNA: TGTGCCAGCTCACCCTACTTGGGGGGGGGCAATGAGCAGTTCTTC
CDR3: CASSPYLGGGNEQFF
D: TRBD2
size: -
J: TRBJ2-1
V: TRBV18

DNA: TGCGCCAGCAGCTTGGACGGACTTTCAGGGGGGAACTATGGCTACACCTTC
CDR3: CASSLDGLSGGNYGYTF
D: TRBD1
size: once
J: TRBJ1-2
V: TRBV5-1

DNA: TGCGCCAGCAGCCAAATGACAGGGGGATCCTATAATTCACCCCTCCACTTT
CDR3: CASSQMTGGSYNSPLHF
D: TRBD1
size: -
J: TRBJ1-6
V: TRBV4-3

DNA: TGCAGAGCTGGGTACCCGGGACAGCCTGGAAATGAGCAGTTCTTC
CDR3: CRAGYPGQPGNEQFF
D: TRBD1
size: -
J: TRBJ2-1
V: TRBV20-1

DNA: TGTGCCAGCAGGCCGGGACTAGCGGGATCGGATGAGTACTTC
CDR3: CASRPGLAGSDEYF
D: TRBD2
size: few
J: TRBJ2-4
V: TRBV27

DNA: TGCAGTGCTAGAGTGGATACTGGCAATCAGCCCCAGCATTTT
CDR3: CSARVDTGNQPQHF
D: -
size: -
J: TRBJ1-5
V: TRBV20-1

DNA: TGTGCCAGCAGTTACGGGGCAGGACAGGGGGAAACCTACGAGCAGTACTTC
CDR3: CASSYGAGQGETYEQYF
D: TRBD1
size: few
J: TRBJ2-7
V: TRBV6-6

DNA: TGCAGCGGACAACAGGGGCCGGCGAACACCGGGGAGCTGTTTTTT
CDR3: CSGQQGPANTGELFF
D: TRBD1
size: few
J: TRBJ2-2
V: TRBV29-1

DNA: TGTGCCAGCAGTTACTCGTCGAGCGGGGGGTCAGGCGGCACTGGGGCCAACGTCCTGACTTTC
CDR3: CASSYSSSGGSGGTGANVLTF
D: TRBD2
size: few
J: TRBJ2-6
V: TRBV6-5

DNA: TGCGCCAGCAGCTTGGGCCACGACAATGAGCAGTTCTTC
CDR3: CASSLGHDNEQFF
D: -
size: -
J: TRBJ2-1
V: TRBV5-1

DNA: TGTGCCAGCAGTTACCCTGGGACTAGCGGGGGGTCCATAGTCGATGAGCAGTTCTTC
CDR3: CASSYPGTSGGSIVDEQFF
D: TRBD2
size: few
J: TRBJ2-1
V: TRBV6-2/TRBV6-3

DNA: TGTGCCAGCAGCAAAAACGGACTAGCACTGGAGGAGCAGTACTTC
CDR3: CASSKNGLALEEQYF
D: TRBD2
size: -
J: TRBJ2-7
V: TRBV7-9

DNA: TGTGCCACCAGCAGCCGAGGGGGTGGCGAGACCCAGTACTTC
CDR3: CATSSRGGGETQYF
D: -
size: -
J: TRBJ2-5
V: TRBV15

DNA: TGTGCCAGCATCGCCGGACTAGCGGGGGACAATGAGCAGTTCTTC
CDR3: CASIAGLAGDNEQFF
D: TRBD2
size: -
J: TRBJ2-1
V: TRBV7-2

DNA: TGTGCCACCAGTGATTTGGGGACAGGGGGCAGCACAGATACGCAGTATTTT
CDR3: CATSDLGTGGSTDTQYF
D: TRBD1
size: -
J: TRBJ2-3
V: TRBV24-1

DNA: TGTGCCAGCAGCCCCGGGTTCGGGGGGTATGGCTACACCTTC
CDR3: CASSPGFGGYGYTF
D: -
size: -
J: TRBJ1-2
V: TRBV9

DNA: TGCGCCAGCAGCCCACCGTCGACAGGGGCCCCCCGGGGCTACACCTTC
CDR3: CASSPPSTGAPRGYTF
D: TRBD1
size: -
J: TRBJ1-2
V: TRBV5-1

DNA: TGTGCCAGCAGCCCGACGGTAGTGGGCGAGCAGTACTTC
CDR3: CASSPTVVGEQYF
D: -
size: -
J: TRBJ2-7
V: TRBV28

DNA: TGTGCCAGCAGCCAAGGATCCGGGACTAGCTCTAGGCCCAAAAACATTCAGTACTTC
CDR3: CASSQGSGTSSRPKNIQYF
D: TRBD2
size: -
J: TRBJ2-4
V: TRBV4-2

DNA: TGTGCCAGCAGTTTAGGGCGGGGGGGCCTGCAGACCCAGTACTTC
CDR3: CASSLGRGGLQTQYF
D: TRBD2
size: few
J: TRBJ2-5
V: TRBV12-3/TRBV12-4

DNA: TGTGCCAGCAGCTTAGACTCACCTTCGCAGTATTTT
CDR3: CASSLDSPSQYF
D: -
size: few
J: TRBJ2-3
V: TRBV7-9

DNA: TGTGCCAGCAGCCAAGATGTTGGGGAAACCAATGAGCAGTTCTTC
CDR3: CASSQDVGETNEQFF
D: -
size: -
J: TRBJ2-1
V: TRBV3-1

DNA: TGTGCTAGCACCACCTGGGAGACAGGAGGCGGCTACACCTTC
CDR3: CASTTWETGGGYTF
D: -
size: -
J: TRBJ1-2
V: TRBV12-3/TRBV12-4

DNA: TGTGCCAGCAGCAAAGCGCTGGGAGGGCTAGCGGGGGGTGAATGCACAGATACGCAGTATTTT
CDR3: CASSKALGGLAGGECTDTQYF
D: -
size: -
J: TRBJ2-3
V: TRBV21-1

DNA: TGTGCCAGCAGCAACGAGAATACGCAGTATTTT
CDR3: CASSNENTQYF
D: -
size: few
J: TRBJ2-3
V: TRBV7-9

DNA: TGTGCCAGCAGCCCGGACAGAGGGGGGAAAAACATTCAGTACTTC
CDR3: CASSPDRGGKNIQYF
D: -
size: -
J: TRBJ2-4
V: TRBV6-5

DNA: TGTGCCAGTAGTATAGAAGCGGGAGACGGGGCCAACGTCCTGACTTTC
CDR3: CASSIEAGDGANVLTF
D: TRBD2
size: -
J: TRBJ2-6
V: TRBV19

DNA: TGTGCCAGCAGCGTAGGACCCTCTGACAGGGAGAGAAACACCATATATTTT
CDR3: CASSVGPSDRERNTIYF
D: TRBD1
size: -
J: TRBJ1-3
V: TRBV9

DNA: TGCGCCAGCAGCCAAGTCCGGGACAGGGGGGTTTCTATCTATGGCTACACCTTC
CDR3: CASSQVRDRGVSIYGYTF
D: TRBD1
size: -
J: TRBJ1-2
V: TRBV4-3

DNA: TGTGCCAGCAGCTCTCAGGGTGGTTTCAATGAGCAGTTCTTC
CDR3: CASSSQGGFNEQFF
D: -
size: few
J: TRBJ2-1
V: TRBV5-6

DNA: TGTGCCAGCAGCGTAGGGGGGGCACCCTCCTACGAGCAGTACTTC
CDR3: CASSVGGAPSYEQYF
D: -
size: few
J: TRBJ2-7
V: TRBV9

DNA: TGCAGTGCTAGAGATTATGGGGGATTCTACGAGCAGTACTTC
CDR3: CSARDYGGFYEQYF
D: -
size: -
J: TRBJ2-7
V: TRBV20-1

DNA: TGCGCCAGCAGCCAAGTGTATCTACCCAGCTCCTACGAGCAGTACTTC
CDR3: CASSQVYLPSSYEQYF
D: -
size: -
J: TRBJ2-7
V: TRBV4-1

DNA: TGTGCCAGCAGCTTAGAAGGGGACTCTTACAATGAGCAGTTCTTC
CDR3: CASSLEGDSYNEQFF
D: -
size: many
J: TRBJ2-1
V: TRBV11-2

DNA: TGTGCCAGCAAACCACGCGGCTATGGCTACACCTTC
CDR3: CASKPRGYGYTF
D: -
size: once
J: TRBJ1-2
V: TRBV6-6

DNA: TGTGCCAGCAGCGTAGTGGGACTAGCAGAGACCCAGTACTTC
CDR3: CASSVVGLAETQYF
D: TRBD2
size: -
J: TRBJ2-5
V: TRBV9

DNA: TGTGCCAGCAGCGGGCGACAGGGGGCGATTAGCCCAAACATTCAGTACTTC
CDR3: CASSGRQGAISPNIQYF
D: TRBD1
size: few
J: TRBJ2-4
V: TRBV4-2

DNA: TGTGCCAGCACCCACCCGAGGGGACAGACTTCCTACGAGCAGTACTTC
CDR3: CASTHPRGQTSYEQYF
D: TRBD1
size: -
J: TRBJ2-7
V: TRBV4-2

DNA: TGTGCCAGCAGCTTAGCAGGGAGCGACATTCAGTACTTC
CDR3: CASSLAGSDIQYF
D: -
size: few
J: TRBJ2-4
V: TRBV7-2

DNA: TGCGCCAGCAGCCAGGGACTAGCGGGGGGACGCGTGGGAGATACGCAGTATTTT
CDR3: CASSQGLAGGRVGDTQYF
D: TRBD2
size: -
J: TRBJ2-3
V: TRBV4-3

DNA: TGTGCCATCAAGGGACGGGACCAAGAGACCCAGTTCTTC
CDR3: CAIKGRDQETQFF
D: -
size: -
J: TRBJ2-1
V: TRBV10-3

DNA: TGTGCCAGCAAGAACGGACCAGCAGGCTCCGACGAGCAGTACTTC
CDR3: CASKNGPAGSDEQYF
D: -
size: -
J: TRBJ2-7
V: TRBV2

DNA: TGTGCCAGCAGTGTGATGGACGGAACCCTAGCCAAAAACATTCAGTACTTC
CDR3: CASSVMDGTLAKNIQYF
D: -
size: -
J: TRBJ2-4
V: TRBV2

DNA: TGCGCCAGCAGCTTGGATTGGGGATCCTACGAGCAGTACTTC
CDR3: CASSLDWGSYEQYF
D: -
size: few
J: TRBJ2-7
V: TRBV7-2

DNA: TGTGCCAGCAGGGAAGGACTCAGTAGCAATCAGCCCCAGCATTTT
CDR3: CASREGLSSNQPQHF
D: -
size: -
J: TRBJ1-5
V: TRBV6-1

DNA: TGTGCCAGCAGTGAAACCGGGACAGGGGTTTACAATGAGCAGTTCTTC
CDR3: CASSETGTGVYNEQFF
D: TRBD1
size: -
J: TRBJ2-1
V: TRBV6-4

DNA: TGTGCCAGCAGTTACTCGGGACCGGGCTATGGCTACACCTTC
CDR3: CASSYSGPGYGYTF
D: -
size: -
J: TRBJ1-2
V: TRBV6-2/TRBV6-3

DNA: TGTGCCACCAGCAGGGCTATAGGGCGGGAAGCTTTCTTT
CDR3: CATSRAIGREAFF
D: -
size: -
J: TRBJ1-1
V: TRBV15

DNA: TGTGCCAGCAGCTCACTAGCGTCCGGGGAGCTGTTTTTT
CDR3: CASSSLASGELFF
D: TRBD2
size: -
J: TRBJ2-2
V: TRBV7-3

DNA: TGTGCCAGCAGTTTATCGAAGGGGGGGGGGGCCTACGAGCAGTACTTC
CDR3: CASSLSKGGGAYEQYF
D: -
size: medium-sized
J: TRBJ2-7
V: TRBV27